This TCR beta chain is drawn from a study of T cell repertoires in cytomegalovirus infection. Study findings and constraints: There were carriers of CMV plus the relevant HLA, and cumulative public TCR beta family frequency identified them. It was HLA-C-restricted CMV-specific TCR beta clonotypes that dominated the response ex vivo.

Many counts were recorded for this clonotype. Antigen specificity is unknown. TCRdb independently ran MiXCR on the reads; one entry per CDR3 protein. Found here are approximately 130,000 distinct CDR3 sequences, roughly a quarter of them singletons; the top ten hold approximately 35%. The CDR3 is 14 amino acids. Germline CDR1 reads MNHEY; CDR2 reads SMNVEV (reference sequence). Trimming removed 3 bases from V and 4 bases from J, with 13 bases in between. This chain links TRBV27 with TRBJ2-7; D is perhaps TRBD1 (5 bases). The sequence was collected from a human donor in good health (CMV status not recorded). Some clones in this sample may be carry-over from other donors' samples. Sequencing input: PBMCs, sequenced either directly or after in vitro stimulation (not recorded which). CDR3 nucleotide sequence: TGTGCCAGCAGTTTGGCGACAGAGTCTTACGAGCAGTACTTC. Protein sequence: CASSLATESYEQYF.